The T cell receptor beta chain under discussion was sequenced for a study of monozygotic twins with cystic fibrosis. Study findings and constraints: J usage was most co-twin-similar in 8 of 16 pairs, V in 13.

This table comes from immunoSEQ multiplex PCR, and its TCRdb copy is limited to in-frame clones, with some not included. Of about 20,000 clones in the sample, about 87% are singletons; the top ten hold roughly 1.3%. As to this clone: What it recognizes is unknown.

The V and J ends lost 3 bases and 3 bases, in that order; junction bases with no gene match: 6. The CDR3 is made up of 16 amino acids. The germline V gene encodes CDR1 SGHTA and CDR2 FQGNSA. The sequencing sample was made of blood. This chain uses TRBV7-2 with TRBJ1-4; TRBD1 matches at 8 bases. The receptor comes from a woman aged 25 to 39 with cystic fibrosis. Written as DNA, the CDR3 is TGTGCCAGCAGCTTGCAGGGGGCTGTGGCTAATGAAAAACTGTTTTTT. Encoded protein: CASSLQGAVANEKLFF.